A single sample gave rise to the 21 T cell receptor beta chains below, sequenced in a study of T cell repertoires in cytomegalovirus infection. TCRdb used MiXCR to reprocess the reads, holding one entry per CDR3 protein. The table shows about 490,000 distinct CDR3 sequences, with about 26% occurring only once. Sequencing was carried out using PBMCs. Receptors were obtained from a human donor in good health (CMV status not recorded). Some clones in this sample may be carry-over from other donors' samples.

This clonotype was picked up one time. It may be a read error: a sequence one base away is much more abundant. The CDR3: CASSLAGGYIGELFF. The CDR3 region has the DNA TGTGCCAGCAGCTTAGCGGGGGGTTACATCGGGGAGCTGTTTTTT. The V call is TRBV7-2, the J call TRBJ2-2; D possibly corresponds to TRBD2 (6 bases). Germline CDR1 reads SGHTA; CDR2 reads FQGNSA. Trimming took 0 bases from V and 7 from J, leaving 12 bases between them. This CDR3 is 15 amino acids long.

This clonotype has more than one count but fewer than ten. This chain connects TRBV18 to TRBJ1-3, with D uncertain. This CDR3 has 15 residues. Germline CDR1 and CDR2: KGHSH and LQKENI. Trimming left V 4 bases short and J 2 bases short, with 12 bases between. This CDR3 is CASSLTADPGNTIYF. The CDR3 DNA is TGTGCCAGCTCACTTACAGCTGATCCTGGAAACACCATATATTTT.

This rearrangement joins TRBV7-3 to TRBJ2-7, with D possibly TRBD2 on 6 matching bases. The CDR3 consists of 13 residues. V dropped 5 bases and J dropped 6 bases, with 14 bases sitting between them. Germline V gene sequence: CDR1 SGHTA, CDR2 FQGTGA. The CDR3 bases are TGTGCCAGCAGCCCCTCCGGAGGGGTCGAGCAGTACTTC. Translating it yields CASSPSGGVEQYF.

This clonotype was observed a handful of times. The chain has TRBV7-2 and TRBJ2-5, with 9 positions matching TRBD2. This CDR3 has 17 residues. After removal of 5 bases from V and 4 bases from J, the junction contained 14 bases not matched to a gene. The V gene's germline CDR1 is SGHTA and CDR2 FQGNSA. The CDR3 region is CASSKGLAGGDGETQYF. In DNA form, the CDR3 reads TGTGCCAGCAGCAAGGGACTTGCGGGAGGGGATGGAGAGACCCAGTACTTC.

The chain recombines TRBV12-3 or TRBV12-4 with TRBJ2-1, with TRBD2 as a possible D gene (5 bases). V lost 5 bases, J lost 5 bases, and 13 bases lay in between. This CDR3 comprises 14 residues. CDR3 nucleotides: TGTGCCAGCAGTCCTACCATGGAGGACAATGAGCAGTTCTTC. As protein: CASSPTMEDNEQFF.

This chain joins TRBV7-2 and TRBJ1-5; D unclear. This CDR3 contains 14 residues. V lost 1 base to trimming and J lost 7 bases, with 11 bases between them. Germline loops: CDR1 SGHTA, CDR2 FQGNSA. The DNA of the CDR3 is TGTGCCAGCAGCTTAGATCAGGCGAGGCAGCCCCAGCATTTT. Encoded protein: CASSLDQARQPQHF.

This chain links TRBV30 with TRBJ2-3; 10 bases are a match to TRBD2. V shed 4 bases and J 0 bases; nucleotides not matched to a gene: 4. The germline gives CDR1 GTSNPN, CDR2 SVGIG (reference sequence). The CDR3 sequence is 15 residues long. The CDR3: CAWTLLAGSTDTQYF. CDR3 DNA: TGTGCCTGGACCCTACTAGCGGGGAGCACAGATACGCAGTATTTT.

This clonotype was detected a few times. V gene TRBV7-8 combines with J gene TRBJ1-1, with D possibly TRBD1 on 5 matching bases. The CDR3 covers 16 residues. Trimming removed 1 base from V and 5 bases from J, with 17 bases in between. Per germline, CDR1 SGHVS and CDR2 FQNEAQ. CDR3 nucleotide sequence: TGTGCCAGCAGCTTAGAAGCCAGGGAGTTTGGTACTGAAGCTTTCTTT. This encodes CASSLEAREFGTEAFF.

V usage is TRBV27 and J usage is TRBJ2-2; TRBD1 is a possible D gene (5 bases). This CDR3 has 12 amino acids. Germline V CDR1 and CDR2: MNHEY, SMNVEV (reference sequence). Trimming pared 2 bases from V and 11 bases from J, leaving 9 bases between. DNA of the CDR3: TGTGCCAGCAGTTTAAGGGGAATTGAGCTGTTTTTT. Residues: CASSLRGIELFF.

This clonotype was observed many times. The chain has TRBV7-2 and TRBJ1-5, with D tentatively TRBD1 (5 bases). The CDR3 totals 15 residues. From germline, CDR1 is SGHTA and CDR2 FQGNSA. The germline V and J ends were trimmed by 0 bases and 5 bases, with 11 bases remaining between them. CDR3 protein: CASSLARDPHQPQHF. The CDR3 DNA is TGTGCCAGCAGCTTAGCGAGGGACCCCCATCAGCCCCAGCATTTT.

The chain links TRBV6-6 to TRBJ1-2, with 11 bases aligning to TRBD1. Germline loops: CDR1 MNHNY, CDR2 SVGAGI (reference sequence). This CDR3 is 17 amino acids long. V was clipped by 5 bases and J by 5 bases; unmatched bases: 13. The CDR3 reads CASSAGTGGNFVYGYTF. As DNA, the CDR3 is TGTGCCAGCAGTGCCGGGACAGGGGGTAATTTCGTATATGGCTACACCTTC.

The CDR3 nucleotides are TGTGCCAGCAGTTACTATAGCCACGGTGATTCACCCCTCCACTTT. It yields the protein CASSYYSHGDSPLHF. The rearrangement joins TRBV6-5 to TRBJ1-6; unclear D gene. This CDR3 spans 15 amino acids. With 1 base removed from V and 8 bases from J, the gap between germline ends came to 12 bases. Germline V gives CDR1 MNHEY, CDR2 SVGAGI.

For this clonotype: A much larger clone is a single base away; this may be a read error. The chain has TRBV14 and TRBJ1-2; 8 bases are shared with TRBD1. After removal of 3 bases from V and 3 bases from J, the junction contained 0 bases not matched to a gene. The germline V gene encodes CDR1 SGHDN and CDR2 FVKESK. The CDR3 is 13 residues long. CDR3 nucleotides: TGTGCCAGCAGCCAGGACAGGGACTATGGCTACACCTTC. Translation gives CASSQDRDYGYTF.

V usage is TRBV6-5 and J usage is TRBJ2-1; D unclear. The CDR3 is 15 amino acids. CDR1 MNHEY and CDR2 SVGAGI come from the germline V gene. Between the trimmed V and J ends, which lost 4 bases and 3 bases, there was a span of 13 bases. This CDR3 reads CASSLFKDNYNEQFF. CDR3 sequence (DNA): TGTGCCAGCAGTTTGTTTAAGGATAACTACAATGAGCAGTTCTTC.

This clonotype occurred a few times. The chain carries TRBV4-3 and TRBJ2-3; 11 nucleotides line up with TRBD2. Germline V gene lookup returns CDR1 LGHNA and CDR2 YSLEER. The CDR3 loop spans 15 amino acids. Trimming took 1 base from V and 6 from J; bases not matched to a gene: 3. The CDR3 loop is CASSQGLAGLDTQYF. DNA for the CDR3: TGCGCCAGCAGCCAAGGACTAGCGGGGCTGGATACGCAGTATTTT.

This clonotype was seen a few times. The V call is TRBV12-3 or TRBV12-4, the J call TRBJ2-5; D is possibly TRBD2 (5 bases). The CDR3 loop spans 14 amino acids. V dropped 3 bases and J dropped 5 bases, with 13 bases sitting between them. The CDR3 DNA follows: TGTGCCAGCAGTTTCGAGCGGAGAAGGGAGACCCAGTACTTC. It specifies CASSFERRRETQYF.

This clonotype was detected only a few times. This rearrangement joins TRBV7-2 to TRBJ2-5; 9 bases fit TRBD2. CDR3 length: 16 amino acids. Germline lookup yields CDR1 SGHTA and CDR2 FQGNSA. V lost 5 bases and J lost 5; bases outside the gene matches: 12. The CDR3 nucleotides read TGTGCCAGCAGCCCGAAGTTTAGCGGGAGCAGGGAGACCCAGTACTTC. It translates to CASSPKFSGSRETQYF.

V and J are TRBV5-1 and TRBJ2-1, with D tentatively TRBD2 (6 bases). Germline assignment: CDR1 SGHRS and CDR2 YFSETQ. The CDR3 contains 15 residues. V was trimmed by 2 bases and J by 7 bases, leaving 16 bases between them. The CDR3 loop is CASSFTGDSGNEQFF. The DNA for the CDR3 is TGCGCCAGCAGCTTTACGGGAGATTCGGGGAATGAGCAGTTCTTC.

CDR3 in DNA: TGCAGCGTTGTCGGGGGCAGTGAAGCTTTCTTT. Translating gives CSVVGGSEAFF. The chain joins TRBV29-1 to TRBJ1-1; TRBD1 is a possible D gene (6 bases). Looked up from germline, CDR1 is SQVTM and CDR2 is ANQGSEA. The V end was cut by 4 bases, the J end by 7 bases, with 10 bases between. The CDR3 is 11 residues long. Looking up the rest from reference TRBV29-1 and TRBJ1-1 gives the full variable domain: SAVISQKPSRDICQRGTSLTIQCQVDSQVTMMFWYRQQPGQSLTLIATANQGSEATYESGFVIDKFPISRPNLTFSTLTVSNMSPEDSSIYLCSVVGGSEAFFGQGTRLTVV.

This clonotype was seen only a few times. The junction shows a germline mismatch at one end, possibly a read error. The chain uses TRBV7-2 and TRBJ2-7, with 10 bases fitting TRBD2. From germline, CDR1 is SGHTA and CDR2 FQGNSA. This CDR3 is 15 amino acids long. The CDR3 region has the DNA TGCCAGCAGCTACGAGTAGCGGGAGGAGGCTACGAGCAGTACTTC. Amino acids: CQQLRVAGGGYEQYF.

The J gene is TRBJ1-6, the V gene TRBV6-6, with D perhaps matching TRBD1 (5 bases). The germline gives CDR1 MNHNY, CDR2 SVGAGI (reference sequence). V lost 6 bases and J lost 5, with 20 bases in between. The CDR3 runs 17 residues. CDR3 sequence reads: CASSRRYRGTDNSPLHF. The CDR3 DNA follows: TGTGCCAGCAGCCGACGGTATAGGGGCACAGATAATTCACCCCTCCACTTT.